This T cell receptor (beta chain) was sequenced during a study of blood T cell repertoires in COVID-19. Study at large: Both acute and convalescent COVID-19 samples were obtained from the United States, Italy and Spain. T cells, B-cell-depleted T cells, or PBMCs supplied cDNA or gDNA.

As originally analysed: Reference gene primer amplification gave nucleated cell count estimates. Assay: immunoSEQ multiplex PCR; the TCRdb copy retains only in-frame clones and omits some. Clone size and the V and J calls come from that table; the DNA yielded D and trimming. The sample comprises approximately 100,000 clones, 69% of which are singletons, and less than 6.5% rests with the top ten. There are 16 residues in the CDR3. Trimming took 6 bases from V and 0 from J; bases not matched to a gene: 8. CDR1 is MDHEN and CDR2 is SYDVKM in the germline V gene. This TCR derives from a man aged 80 or over with acute or convalescent COVID-19. The rearrangement joins TRBV28 to TRBJ1-5; 7 bases match TRBD1. Source material: peripheral blood. The CDR3 DNA follows: TGTGCCAGCAGGCGACAGGGAGGTTCTAGCAATCAGCCCCAGCATTTT. Residues: CASRRQGGSSNQPQHF.